The entry that follows covers one T cell receptor (beta chain) sequence. Its antigen is unknown. Trimming removed 1 base from V and 2 bases from J, with 9 bases in between. The germline V gene has CDR1 LNHNV and CDR2 YYDKDF (reference sequence). The CDR3 has 15 residues. Profiling relied on immunoSEQ multiplex PCR, and the TCRdb table lists in-frame clones only, not all of them. The table shows over a million clones, with around 78% occurring only once. This sample was included in a study of shared clonotypes between healthy human individuals. Whole-study context: Used for every donor were three CD4 naive, three CD4 memory, two CD8 naive and one CD8 memory plate.

Study observations and caveats: Generation probabilities of non-shared clonotypes were lower (relative to those shared by all four donors).

The sample was memory CD4+ T cells from PBMCs. Subset reported: CD45RA-negative fraction. The receptor's source is a man aged 18 to 35 in good health. Some clones in this sample may be carry-over from other donors' samples. The chain has TRBV15 and TRBJ2-1; D perhaps matches TRBD2 (6 bases). The CDR3: CATSRGGGAYNEQFF. The CDR3 DNA is TGTGCCACCAGCAGAGGCGGAGGGGCCTACAATGAGCAGTTCTTC.